These T cell receptor beta chains were read from a single sample in a study of CD8+ T cells in alopecia areata. The table came from immunoSEQ multiplex PCR; TCRdb's copy has only in-frame clones and leaves some out. The repertoire holds 150,000 to 200,000 clones, with 59% as singletons. The starting material was CD4+ T cells sorted from blood, obtained at week 0. Every receptor here comes from a human donor with alopecia areata. Both conserved end residues are trimmed from each CDR3. A row's size may be missing; if present it is once, few, many or a size class.

v_gene	abundance	j_gene	CDR3aa
TRBV30	.	TRBJ2-3	AGGVSASPRDTQY
TRBV25-1	.	TRBJ2-5	ASGTGGKTQY
TRBV11-2	few	TRBJ2-2	ASSSRLAGAYTGELF
TRBV4-2	.	TRBJ2-2	ASSQVWTGGGGTGELF
TRBV4-2	few	TRBJ1-5	ASSQGGGRTGNQPQH
TRBV10-2	few	TRBJ1-2	ASSESLGNYGYT
TRBV25-1	few	TRBJ2-7	ASSEPGGIYYEQY
TRBV7-9	.	TRBJ1-1	ASSRSDRGSGAF
TRBV29-1	.	TRBJ1-5	SVVTGDSNQPQH
TRBV4-1	few	TRBJ2-3	ASSQGVADTQY
TRBV30	.	TRBJ2-3	AWSTASGDTQY
TRBV6-5	.	TRBJ2-7	ASSRAPLGAYEQY
TRBV29-1	.	TRBJ2-4	SVESPRDGLAKNIQY
TRBV30	.	TRBJ1-5	AWSGGPSNQPQH
TRBV27	once	TRBJ2-5	ASSPRTGTETQY
TRBV10-3	few	TRBJ2-2	AISESDTNTGELF
TRBV20-1	.	TRBJ1-1	SAREDTEAF
TRBV7-2	.	TRBJ1-4	ASSLYATNEKLF
TRBV4-1	.	TRBJ2-5	ASSQEAARQETQY
TRBV6-5	few	TRBJ2-7	ASSCRAYEQY
TRBV5-1	.	TRBJ2-5	ASSAGLAGAQETQY
TRBV5-1	.	TRBJ2-7	ASSLAGQGGNEQY
TRBV6-5	.	TRBJ2-2	ASRRDRANTGELF
TRBV29-1	few	TRBJ2-7	SAQDRDYEQY
TRBV29-1	.	TRBJ2-1	SVVYRSSYNEQF
TRBV5-1	few	TRBJ1-1	ASSDTGGTTEAF
TRBV9	once	TRBJ2-3	ASSVLSHLDTQY
TRBV5-6	.	TRBJ2-2	ASSVPGQGPGGSTGELF
TRBV6-5	.	TRBJ2-1	ASSRGHYNEQF
TRBV7-2	.	TRBJ2-5	ASSSRPSGQETQY
TRBV14	.	TRBJ1-6	ASSQLQRWNSPLH
TRBV5-1	.	TRBJ1-5	ASSLGGQGREPQH
TRBV6-1	.	TRBJ2-3	ASSNILTDTQY
TRBV5-6	.	TRBJ1-1	ASSYSLQGFTEAF
TRBV7-8	few	TRBJ1-6	ASSLGQLSPLH
TRBV6-5	few	TRBJ2-5	ASSYFTSGHQETQY
TRBV12-5	.	TRBJ1-1	ASGLEGIRTEAF
TRBV5-1	.	TRBJ1-1	ASSKEYRGYTEAF
TRBV29-1	few	TRBJ2-2	SVPEHEGSTGELF
TRBV4-1	few	TRBJ1-6	ASSPILGSLH
TRBV29-1	few	TRBJ2-5	SVFQGQETQY
TRBV14	.	TRBJ2-5	ASSQVSGGPPGRTQY
TRBV7-9	.	TRBJ2-3	ASSLAQETDTQY
TRBV7-2	.	TRBJ2-7	ASSLVGTRDYEQY
TRBV27	few	TRBJ1-5	ASRRDRGDQPQH
TRBV9	.	TRBJ1-1	ASSVEAGVMNTEAF
TRBV6-5	few	TRBJ1-6	ASSYSPSGPLH
TRBV27	.	TRBJ1-2	ASSLSGNYGYT
TRBV2	.	TRBJ2-6	ASRSRSQGSGANVLT
TRBV6-6	.	TRBJ1-5	ASRGEGVNSNQPQH
TRBV5-1	.	TRBJ1-2	ASRLGQVGVGSYGYT
TRBV29-1	few	TRBJ1-2	SVARESYGYT